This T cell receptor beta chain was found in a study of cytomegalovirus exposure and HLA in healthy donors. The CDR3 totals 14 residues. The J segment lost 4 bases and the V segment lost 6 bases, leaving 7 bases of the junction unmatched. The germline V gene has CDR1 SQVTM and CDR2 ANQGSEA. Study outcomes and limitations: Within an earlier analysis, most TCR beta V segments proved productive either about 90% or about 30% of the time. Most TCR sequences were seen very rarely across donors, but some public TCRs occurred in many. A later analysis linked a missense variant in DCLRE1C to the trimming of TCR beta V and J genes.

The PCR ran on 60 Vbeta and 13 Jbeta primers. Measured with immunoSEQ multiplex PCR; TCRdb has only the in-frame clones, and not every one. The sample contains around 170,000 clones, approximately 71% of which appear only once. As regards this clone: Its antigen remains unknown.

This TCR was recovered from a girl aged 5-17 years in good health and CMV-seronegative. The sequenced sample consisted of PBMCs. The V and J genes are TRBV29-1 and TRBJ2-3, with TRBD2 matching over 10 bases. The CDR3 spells CSVAAGGWADTQYF. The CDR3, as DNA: TGCAGCGTCGCAGCGGGGGGGTGGGCAGATACGCAGTATTTT.